These 8 T cell receptor beta chains came from one sample sequenced in a study of shared clonotypes between healthy human individuals. The method was immunoSEQ multiplex PCR; TCRdb's version includes in-frame clones alone and lacks a portion of them. The sample lists fewer than 1.4 million clones; around 82% were seen once. The sequencing input was memory CD4+ T cells from PBMCs. Subset noted: CD45RA-negative fraction. The receptors originated from a man aged 18 to 29 in good health. Some clones in this sample may be carry-over from other donors' samples.

V gene TRBV14 combines with J gene TRBJ1-4; 7 positions agree with TRBD1. CDR3 length equals 15 residues. Trimming took 2 bases from V and 12 from J; bases not matched to a gene: 12. CDR1 is SGHDN and CDR2 is FVKESK in the germline V gene. CDR3 in amino acids: CASSQQQGTTGELFF. The CDR3 region has the DNA TGTGCCAGCAGCCAACAACAGGGGACCACGGGAGAACTGTTTTTT.

This chain connects TRBV5-4 to TRBJ2-3; D is unclear. Germline V gene data show CDR1 as SGHNT and CDR2 as YYREEE (reference sequence). With 0 bases removed from V and 3 bases from J, the gap between germline ends came to 8 bases. The length of the CDR3 is 14 residues. The CDR3 DNA reads as TGTGCCAGCAGCTTGGAACAGATTACAGATACGCAGTATTTT. Translated, it gives CASSLEQITDTQYF.

A few counts support this clone. V and J are TRBV28 and TRBJ2-5; tentative D call: TRBD2 (6 bases). V was shortened by 6 bases and J by 4 bases, with 9 bases between the two germline ends. The CDR3 sequence is 12 residues long. Germline-derived CDR1 and CDR2 are MDHEN and SYDVKM. The CDR3 is CASRGDSETQYF. The CDR3 region has the DNA TGTGCCAGCAGAGGGGACTCAGAGACCCAGTACTTC.

The chain employs TRBV6-5 and TRBJ2-5; 8 bases match TRBD2. The trim removed 3 bases at V and 7 bases at J, leaving 10 bases unmatched. Germline V gene lookup returns CDR1 MNHEY and CDR2 SVGAGI. This CDR3 has 15 residues. CDR3 sequence: CASSYFREGLGTQYF. CDR3 sequence (DNA): TGTGCCAGCAGTTATTTCCGGGAGGGCCTCGGGACCCAGTACTTC.

The chain recombines TRBV7-9 with TRBJ2-3; 13 positions agree with TRBD2. Germline V lookup: CDR1 SEHNR, CDR2 FQNEAQ (reference sequence). This CDR3 is 16 amino acids long. V lost 2 bases to trimming and J lost 5 bases; unmatched junction nucleotides: 4. The CDR3 nucleotides read TGTGCCAGCAGCTTATCGGGACTAGCGGGACGAGATACGCAGTATTTT. Its translation is CASSLSGLAGRDTQYF.

This clone has just one count. It is likely a read error: a sequence one base away is far more abundant. The V call is TRBV4-2, the J call TRBJ2-4; no clear D gene. This CDR3 has 15 amino acids. CDR1 and CDR2 from the germline V gene are LGHNA and YNFKEQ. Written as DNA, the CDR3 is TGTGCCTGCAGCCAAGAATGGCTAGCCAAAAACATTCAGTACTTC. This encodes CACSQEWLAKNIQYF.

The table lists this clone with a few counts. V usage is TRBV27 and J usage is TRBJ1-4; D might be TRBD1 (6 bases). The CDR3 is 15 residues long. Germline assignment: CDR1 MNHEY and CDR2 SMNVEV (reference sequence). V lost 6 bases and J 2 bases, leaving 13 bases between the germline ends. CDR3 residues: CASSPQGRTNEKLFF. The CDR3 nucleotides read TGTGCCAGCAGCCCACAGGGCCGCACTAATGAAAAACTGTTTTTT. Combining the CDR3 with reference TRBV27 and TRBJ1-4 gives the whole variable domain EAQVTQNPRYLITVTGKKLTVTCSQNMNHEYMSWYRQDPGLGLRQIYYSMNVEVTDKGDVPEGYKVSRKEKRNFPLILESPSPNQTSLYFCASSPQGRTNEKLFFGSGTQLSVL.

This chain connects TRBV7-9 to TRBJ1-2; no clear D gene. The germline V gene has CDR1 SEHNR and CDR2 FQNEAQ (reference sequence). The CDR3 has 15 amino acids. The germline V and J ends were trimmed by 1 base and 2 bases, with 11 bases remaining between them. The CDR3 DNA sequence: TGTGCCAGCAGCTTAGAGTCGGCCCAGAACTATGGCTACACCTTC. Its protein product is CASSLESAQNYGYTF. The full variable domain, rest sourced from reference TRBV7-9 and TRBJ1-2, is DTGVSQNPRHKITKRGQNVTFRCDPISEHNRLYWYRQTLGQGPEFLTYFQNEAQLEKSRLLSDRFSAERPKGSFSTLEIQRTEQGDSAMYLCASSLESAQNYGYTFGSGTRLTVV.